This is a list of T cell receptor beta chains from one sample in a study of T cell responses to AZD1222 COVID-19 vaccine. The protocol was immunoSEQ multiplex PCR, while the TCRdb copy is restricted to in-frame clones and leaves out a portion. The sample has over 95,000 clones; roughly nine tenths are singletons. The input for sequencing was peripheral blood, taken on day 0 of AZD1222 vaccination. The receptors were gathered from an adult in good health. Both conserved end residues are part of each CDR3. A D gene is named only where the DNA matches it firmly. The size field is filled for only some rows; it gives once, few, many or a size class.

TRBV25-1	15	TRBJ1-6	TRBD1	.	TGTGCCAGCAGTGAATATTGGACAGGGAATTCACCCCTCCACTTT	CASSEYWTGNSPLHF
TRBV5-4	16	TRBJ2-7	.	.	TGTGCCAGCAGCCCCCCGGGGGTAGCGGCCTCGGGAGAGCAGTACTTC	CASSPPGVAASGEQYF
TRBV19	18	TRBJ2-3	TRBD2	.	TGTGCCAGTAGTATCCGGGGGAGGGCAGCTTCTAGCACAGATACGCAGTATTTT	CASSIRGRAASSTDTQYF
TRBV10-3	14	TRBJ1-1	TRBD1	once	TGTGCCATCAGCGACAGGGGAGGGGGAACTGAAGCTTTCTTT	CAISDRGGGTEAFF
TRBV15	13	TRBJ1-1	.	.	TGTGCCACCAGCAGAGATTCCTTCACTGAAGCTTTCTTT	CATSRDSFTEAFF
TRBV10-2	15	TRBJ1-6	.	.	TGCGCCAGCAGTGTATCTGATCCCTATAATTCACCCCTCCACTTT	CASSVSDPYNSPLHF
TRBV5-4	15	TRBJ1-3	.	.	TGTGCCAGCAGTGAATTACAGGGCGTCGGAAACACCATATATTTT	CASSELQGVGNTIYF
TRBV19	19	TRBJ2-3	TRBD1	.	TGTGCCAGTAGTAGAAAACCGGGACAGGGGCCTTCTAGCACAGATACGCAGTATTTT	CASSRKPGQGPSSTDTQYF
TRBV2	14	TRBJ2-7	.	many	TGTGCCAGCAGCGACAGGACTAATACCTACGAGCAGTACTTC	CASSDRTNTYEQYF
TRBV27	12	TRBJ2-7	.	.	TGTGCCAGCAGTTTTGGTCGGGGCGAGCAGTACTTC	CASSFGRGEQYF
TRBV7-2	15	TRBJ2-1	TRBD2	once	TGTGCCAGCAGCTTACCCAACACGGGGGGCAATGAGCAGTTCTTC	CASSLPNTGGNEQFF
TRBV28	16	TRBJ1-3	.	.	TGTGCCAGCAGTTTCGGGACAAAGGTCTCTGGAAACACCATATATTTT	CASSFGTKVSGNTIYF
TRBV10-3	14	TRBJ2-5	TRBD2	.	TGTGCCATCAGGCAAGCGGGGGGTCAAGAGACCCAGTACTTC	CAIRQAGGQETQYF
TRBV3-1/TRBV3-2	15	TRBJ1-4	.	.	TGTGCCAGCAGCCAAACGACAGGAATTCGTGAAAAACTGTTTTTT	CASSQTTGIREKLFF
TRBV6-5	16	TRBJ2-7	.	few	TGTGCCAGCAGTTACTCTGTGGGACGACGCCCCTACGAGCAGTACTTC	CASSYSVGRRPYEQYF
TRBV6-5	15	TRBJ2-2	TRBD1	.	TGTGCCAGCAGGGGGACAGTAGCGAACACCGGGGAGCTGTTTTTT	CASRGTVANTGELFF
TRBV13	15	TRBJ2-7	.	.	TGTGCCAGCAGCCGAGGATCCCGAGGGTCCTACGAGCAGTACTTC	CASSRGSRGSYEQYF
TRBV5-8	18	TRBJ1-1	TRBD1	.	TGTGCCAGCAGCTTATTTGGACAGGGAGAGACAGGGAACACTGAAGCTTTCTTT	CASSLFGQGETGNTEAFF
TRBV5-1	15	TRBJ2-4	.	.	TGCGCCAGCAGCAGCCTACAGGGAGCCAAAAACATTCAGTACTTC	CASSSLQGAKNIQYF
TRBV19	14	TRBJ1-4	TRBD1	.	TGTGCCAGTAGTATCGGGACAGGGGCTGAAAAACTGTTTTTT	CASSIGTGAEKLFF
TRBV28	15	TRBJ2-2	.	.	TGTGCCAGCAGTCCAGCAGGGTGGAACACCGGGGAGCTGTTTTTT	CASSPAGWNTGELFF
TRBV5-5	14	TRBJ1-4	.	.	TGTGCCAGCAGCTTAGCGGGGGCACGGGAAAAACTGTTTTTT	CASSLAGAREKLFF
TRBV6-4	14	TRBJ1-1	.	once	TGTGCCAGCAGTGATACCTACCTAAACACTGAAGCTTTCTTT	CASSDTYLNTEAFF